This TCR beta chain was sequenced in a study of patients and donors after allogeneic stem cell transplantation. The CDR3 runs to 13 residues. Germline-derived CDR1 and CDR2 are LGHDT and YNNKEL (reference sequence). Between the trimmed V and J ends, which lost 4 bases and 8 bases, there was a span of 9 bases. This clonotype was detected only a few times. TCRdb re-analysed the RT-PCR reads in MiXCR, keeping a single row per CDR3 protein. Of around 7,100 distinct CDR3 sequences listed, about 13% are singletons. Sequences were obtained from blood, either unsorted or a sorted T cell fraction (not recorded which). The V and J genes are TRBV3-1 and TRBJ1-6, with D tentatively TRBD1 (6 bases). This sequence was found in a human donor who was either an allogeneic HSCT recipient or a stem cell or donor lymphocyte infusion donor (not recorded which). It is not recorded whose cells these are; they may come from a transplant donor. The CDR3 loop reads CASSRKGDSPLHF. CDR3 coding DNA: TGTGCCAGCAGCCGGAAGGGGGATTCACCCCTCCACTTT.